A selection of T cell receptor beta chains follows, all from one sample in a study of molecular identifiers for immune sequencing clone quantification. TCRdb redid the calling of the PCR reads with MiXCR, one entry per CDR3 protein. Of about 640,000 distinct CDR3 sequences in the sample, about 20% were seen once. Sequenced: naive CD8+ T cells from blood, with Jurkat cell RNA spiked in. These receptors all come from a human donor in good health. Some libraries in this study had Jurkat cell RNA spiked in. The conserved cysteine and the conserved F or W are not part of the CDR3 here. Some rows mark clone size as missing; the rest say once, few, many or name a class of expanded clone.

CDR3 length	V gene	clone size	J gene	CDR3 protein
12	TRBV12-3/TRBV12-4	few	TRBJ2-3	ASSPTDGADTQY
12	TRBV11-2	many	TRBJ2-5	ASSPYNAGETQY
12	TRBV24-1	few	TRBJ2-7	ATSARTGSYEQY
12	TRBV13	few	TRBJ2-7	ASSPGPIAYEQY
12	TRBV7-9	many	TRBJ2-2	ASSSRALAGELF
14	TRBV6-5	many	TRBJ2-3	ASGYPTGSDLDTQY
12	TRBV4-3	many	TRBJ2-7	ASSQADRVYEQY
11	TRBV20-1	few	TRBJ2-7	SARVLGSYEQY
12	TRBV5-4	few	TRBJ1-3	ASSFGYPGNTIY
11	TRBV5-6	many	TRBJ1-6	ASSLENNSPLH
16	TRBV20-1	.	TRBJ2-4	SARGSGGLVLAKDIQY
13	TRBV4-1	many	TRBJ2-3	ASSQDRSLAGTQY